Listed below are T cell receptor beta chains from one sample, sequenced in a study of cytomegalovirus exposure and HLA in healthy donors. Here immunoSEQ multiplex PCR was the method, and the copy in TCRdb shows in-frame clones only, minus some. The data show some 210,000 clones, with more than 60% seen just once and 2.1% held by the top ten. Material for sequencing was PBMCs. These receptors were obtained from a woman aged 25-40 years in good health and CMV-seropositive. CDR3s include the opening cysteine and the closing phenylalanine or tryptophan. Fields, in order: D gene, clone size, J gene, V gene, CDR3 protein, CDR3 DNA. A D gene is named only where the DNA matches it firmly. For some rows the clone size is stated as once, few or many, or as a class when expanded; others skip it.

D gene: TRBD2
clone size: NA
J gene: TRBJ2-5
V gene: TRBV5-4
CDR3 protein: CASSLKERGGFTQYF
CDR3 DNA: TGTGCCAGCAGCCTAAAAGAGCGGGGGGGCTTTACCCAGTACTTC

D gene: NA
clone size: NA
J gene: TRBJ2-7
V gene: TRBV10-3
CDR3 protein: CAISVPLESGIAYEQYF
CDR3 DNA: TGTGCCATCAGTGTCCCTCTAGAGTCGGGGATAGCCTACGAGCAGTACTTC

D gene: TRBD1
clone size: NA
J gene: TRBJ2-1
V gene: TRBV11-3
CDR3 protein: CASSKQGPNEQFF
CDR3 DNA: TGTGCCAGCAGCAAACAGGGGCCCAATGAGCAGTTCTTC

D gene: NA
clone size: NA
J gene: TRBJ2-1
V gene: TRBV4-2
CDR3 protein: CASSQPYGSSYNEQFF
CDR3 DNA: TGTGCCAGCAGCCAACCCTATGGGAGCTCCTACAATGAGCAGTTCTTC

D gene: NA
clone size: NA
J gene: TRBJ1-5
V gene: TRBV19
CDR3 protein: CASSTPGPQHF
CDR3 DNA: TGTGCCAGTAGTACCCCGGGGCCCCAGCATTTT

D gene: TRBD1
clone size: once
J gene: TRBJ1-5
V gene: TRBV7-7
CDR3 protein: CASSLELDRGEESQHF
CDR3 DNA: TGTGCCAGCAGCTTAGAATTGGACAGGGGTGAAGAGTCCCAGCATTTT

D gene: NA
clone size: NA
J gene: TRBJ2-1
V gene: TRBV7-9
CDR3 protein: CASSLAGVDNEQFF
CDR3 DNA: TGTGCCAGCAGCTTAGCGGGAGTCGACAATGAGCAGTTCTTC

D gene: NA
clone size: NA
J gene: TRBJ1-2
V gene: TRBV7-9
CDR3 protein: CASSLTWGGRNGYTF
CDR3 DNA: TGTGCCAGCAGCTTAACCTGGGGGGGGAGGAATGGCTACACCTTC

D gene: TRBD1
clone size: few
J gene: TRBJ2-7
V gene: TRBV11-2
CDR3 protein: CASSRNRDSSYEQYF
CDR3 DNA: TGTGCCAGCAGCCGCAACCGGGACAGCTCCTACGAGCAGTACTTC

D gene: NA
clone size: NA
J gene: TRBJ2-1
V gene: TRBV6-5
CDR3 protein: CASRPYGVREQFF
CDR3 DNA: TGTGCCAGCAGGCCCTACGGGGTACGGGAGCAGTTCTTC

D gene: TRBD2
clone size: NA
J gene: TRBJ2-3
V gene: TRBV6-6
CDR3 protein: CASTVGGSTDTQYF
CDR3 DNA: TGTGCCAGCACTGTCGGGGGGAGCACAGATACGCAGTATTTT

D gene: NA
clone size: NA
J gene: TRBJ1-1
V gene: TRBV5-4
CDR3 protein: CASSLAGATEAFF
CDR3 DNA: TGTGCCAGCAGCTTGGCAGGGGCCACTGAAGCTTTCTTT

D gene: NA
clone size: NA
J gene: TRBJ2-7
V gene: TRBV7-9
CDR3 protein: CASSLREFPYEQYF
CDR3 DNA: TGTGCCAGTAGTCTCCGGGAGTTCCCCTACGAGCAGTACTTC

D gene: TRBD1
clone size: few
J gene: TRBJ1-2
V gene: TRBV2
CDR3 protein: CASQGTDYGYTF
CDR3 DNA: TGTGCCAGCCAGGGGACAGACTATGGCTACACCTTC

D gene: NA
clone size: NA
J gene: TRBJ1-2
V gene: TRBV27
CDR3 protein: CASSLLGPGANYGYTF
CDR3 DNA: TGTGCCAGCAGTTTGTTAGGCCCGGGGGCTAACTATGGCTACACCTTC

D gene: NA
clone size: NA
J gene: TRBJ2-5
V gene: TRBV6-5
CDR3 protein: CASSSPPGNTYF
CDR3 DNA: TGTGCCAGCAGTTCCCCACCGGGGAATACATACTTC

D gene: TRBD2
clone size: few
J gene: TRBJ2-3
V gene: TRBV6-6
CDR3 protein: CASSYAPAGVTDTQYF
CDR3 DNA: TGTGCCAGCAGTTACGCACCTGCGGGGGTCACAGATACGCAGTATTTT

D gene: TRBD1
clone size: NA
J gene: TRBJ1-2
V gene: TRBV5-4
CDR3 protein: CASSARDRGDYGYTF
CDR3 DNA: TGTGCCAGCAGCGCCCGGGACAGGGGTGACTATGGCTACACCTTC

D gene: NA
clone size: few
J gene: TRBJ1-4
V gene: TRBV9
CDR3 protein: CASSRAGVATNEKLFF
CDR3 DNA: TGTGCCAGCAGCCGGGCGGGGGTGGCGACTAATGAAAAACTGTTTTTT

D gene: TRBD1
clone size: NA
J gene: TRBJ2-6
V gene: TRBV27
CDR3 protein: CASQGAGGANVLTF
CDR3 DNA: TGTGCCAGCCAGGGGGCCGGTGGGGCCAACGTCCTGACTTTC

D gene: NA
clone size: NA
J gene: TRBJ1-1
V gene: TRBV5-1
CDR3 protein: CASSQGNTEAFF
CDR3 DNA: TGCGCCAGCAGTCAGGGGAACACTGAAGCTTTCTTT

D gene: NA
clone size: NA
J gene: TRBJ2-7
V gene: TRBV5-4
CDR3 protein: CASSPQVAGSRGEQYF
CDR3 DNA: TGTGCCAGCAGCCCTCAGGTGGCGGGGTCCAGAGGTGAGCAGTACTTC

D gene: NA
clone size: few
J gene: TRBJ2-7
V gene: TRBV10-3
CDR3 protein: CAISALDRFEQYF
CDR3 DNA: TGTGCCATCAGTGCCCTCGACAGATTCGAGCAGTACTTC

D gene: TRBD1
clone size: NA
J gene: TRBJ1-2
V gene: TRBV18
CDR3 protein: CASSPGQGEAYGYTF
CDR3 DNA: TGTGCCAGCTCACCGGGACAGGGAGAAGCCTATGGCTACACCTTC

D gene: NA
clone size: NA
J gene: TRBJ1-2
V gene: TRBV5-4
CDR3 protein: CASSLGGGTSYTF
CDR3 DNA: TGTGCCAGCAGCTTGGGGGGAGGGACGAGCTACACCTTC

D gene: TRBD1
clone size: once
J gene: TRBJ1-5
V gene: TRBV28
CDR3 protein: CASRYGQGSSNQPQHF
CDR3 DNA: TGTGCCAGCAGGTATGGACAGGGGTCGAGCAATCAGCCCCAGCATTTT

D gene: NA
clone size: NA
J gene: TRBJ1-2
V gene: TRBV29-1
CDR3 protein: CSAHWSSFYGYTF
CDR3 DNA: TGCAGCGCCCATTGGAGCTCATTCTATGGCTACACCTTC

D gene: TRBD1
clone size: NA
J gene: TRBJ2-1
V gene: TRBV28
CDR3 protein: CASGRDRAYNEQFF
CDR3 DNA: TGTGCCAGCGGCCGGGACAGAGCCTACAATGAGCAGTTCTTC

D gene: NA
clone size: NA
J gene: TRBJ1-5
V gene: TRBV7-9
CDR3 protein: CASSYGGSNQPQHF
CDR3 DNA: TGTGCCAGCAGTTACGGGGGTAGCAATCAGCCCCAGCATTTT

D gene: NA
clone size: NA
J gene: TRBJ2-5
V gene: TRBV27
CDR3 protein: CASRLRGDGLSETQYF
CDR3 DNA: TGTGCCAGCAGGCTCAGGGGAGACGGACTGAGTGAGACCCAGTACTTC

D gene: NA
clone size: NA
J gene: TRBJ1-5
V gene: TRBV30
CDR3 protein: CAWSQGGNQPQHF
CDR3 DNA: TGTGCCTGGTCACAGGGAGGGAATCAGCCCCAGCATTTT

D gene: TRBD1
clone size: NA
J gene: TRBJ1-1
V gene: TRBV5-1
CDR3 protein: CASSVTGGTEAFF
CDR3 DNA: TGCGCCAGCAGCGTCACAGGGGGGACTGAAGCTTTCTTT

D gene: NA
clone size: NA
J gene: TRBJ2-5
V gene: TRBV7-2
CDR3 protein: CASSLYLETQYF
CDR3 DNA: TGTGCCAGCAGCTTATATTTGGAGACCCAGTACTTC

D gene: NA
clone size: few
J gene: TRBJ1-1
V gene: TRBV4-3
CDR3 protein: CASSQAADRLNTEAFF
CDR3 DNA: TGCGCCAGCAGCCAAGCAGCCGACAGGCTGAACACTGAAGCTTTCTTT

D gene: TRBD1
clone size: NA
J gene: TRBJ1-1
V gene: TRBV6-5
CDR3 protein: CASSSPHQGGTEAFF
CDR3 DNA: TGTGCCAGCAGTTCACCCCATCAGGGGGGCACTGAAGCTTTCTTT

D gene: TRBD1
clone size: NA
J gene: TRBJ1-4
V gene: TRBV28
CDR3 protein: CASSSGGQENEKLFF
CDR3 DNA: TGTGCCAGCAGTTCCGGGGGACAGGAGAATGAAAAACTGTTTTTT

D gene: TRBD1
clone size: NA
J gene: TRBJ2-7
V gene: TRBV5-5
CDR3 protein: CASSLRDRSPYEQYF
CDR3 DNA: TGTGCCAGCAGCTTGAGGGACAGGTCGCCCTACGAGCAGTACTTC

D gene: NA
clone size: NA
J gene: TRBJ2-7
V gene: TRBV15
CDR3 protein: CATSSRVAYEQYF
CDR3 DNA: TGTGCCACCAGCAGCAGGGTTGCATACGAGCAGTACTTC

D gene: NA
clone size: NA
J gene: TRBJ2-1
V gene: TRBV2
CDR3 protein: CASRFQDPQQFF
CDR3 DNA: TGTGCCAGCCGGTTTCAAGATCCCCAGCAGTTCTTC

D gene: NA
clone size: NA
J gene: TRBJ2-7
V gene: TRBV27
CDR3 protein: CASSSLGGGPYEQYF
CDR3 DNA: TGTGCCAGCAGTTCCCTGGGGGGAGGCCCCTACGAGCAGTACTTC

D gene: TRBD1
clone size: NA
J gene: TRBJ1-2
V gene: TRBV19
CDR3 protein: CASIDRGINYGYTF
CDR3 DNA: TGTGCCAGTATCGACAGGGGGATTAACTATGGCTACACCTTC

D gene: TRBD1
clone size: NA
J gene: TRBJ2-2
V gene: TRBV19
CDR3 protein: CASSPGQGVSTGELFF
CDR3 DNA: TGTGCCAGTAGTCCGGGACAGGGGGTTAGCACCGGGGAGCTGTTTTTT

D gene: TRBD2
clone size: once
J gene: TRBJ2-1
V gene: TRBV27
CDR3 protein: CASSRAGGRVGEQFF
CDR3 DNA: TGTGCCAGCAGTCGAGCGGGAGGGCGGGTGGGTGAGCAGTTCTTC

D gene: NA
clone size: NA
J gene: TRBJ1-4
V gene: TRBV7-2
CDR3 protein: CASSAEMWGLAEKLFF
CDR3 DNA: TGTGCCAGCAGCGCAGAGATGTGGGGACTTGCTGAAAAACTGTTTTTT

D gene: TRBD1
clone size: once
J gene: TRBJ2-7
V gene: TRBV6-6
CDR3 protein: CASSYGPRGHYEQYF
CDR3 DNA: TGTGCCAGCAGTTACGGACCCAGGGGGCACTACGAGCAGTACTTC

D gene: NA
clone size: NA
J gene: TRBJ1-3
V gene: TRBV5-1
CDR3 protein: CASSFQGYSGNTIYF
CDR3 DNA: TGCGCCAGCAGCTTTCAGGGATACTCTGGAAACACCATATATTTT

D gene: TRBD1
clone size: few
J gene: TRBJ2-7
V gene: TRBV5-8
CDR3 protein: CASSPRQGPYEQYF
CDR3 DNA: TGTGCCAGCAGCCCGCGACAGGGACCCTACGAGCAGTACTTC

D gene: TRBD2
clone size: NA
J gene: TRBJ2-3
V gene: TRBV2
CDR3 protein: CASSETSGTDTQYF
CDR3 DNA: TGTGCCAGCAGTGAGACTAGCGGAACAGATACGCAGTATTTT

D gene: NA
clone size: NA
J gene: TRBJ1-5
V gene: TRBV6-6
CDR3 protein: CASSPTGSWQPQHF
CDR3 DNA: TGTGCCAGCAGTCCTACAGGGTCCTGGCAGCCCCAGCATTTT

D gene: NA
clone size: few
J gene: TRBJ2-3
V gene: TRBV7-2
CDR3 protein: CASSLRNSVPDTQYF
CDR3 DNA: TGTGCCAGCAGCTTAAGGAATAGCGTCCCAGATACGCAGTATTTT

D gene: TRBD1
clone size: few
J gene: TRBJ2-7
V gene: TRBV5-6
CDR3 protein: CASSLETGAGEQYF
CDR3 DNA: TGTGCCAGCAGCTTGGAGACAGGGGCGGGCGAGCAGTACTTC

D gene: NA
clone size: NA
J gene: TRBJ2-7
V gene: TRBV18
CDR3 protein: CASSPTGTYSYEQYF
CDR3 DNA: TGTGCCAGCTCACCAACAGGGACCTACTCCTACGAGCAGTACTTC

D gene: TRBD1
clone size: NA
J gene: TRBJ2-3
V gene: TRBV6-5
CDR3 protein: CASRRTGGRTDTQYF
CDR3 DNA: TGTGCCAGCAGGCGGACAGGGGGCCGGACAGATACGCAGTATTTT

D gene: TRBD1
clone size: NA
J gene: TRBJ1-2
V gene: TRBV4-2
CDR3 protein: CASSRQGALDGYTF
CDR3 DNA: TGTGCCAGCAGCCGACAGGGGGCATTGGATGGCTACACCTTC

D gene: TRBD1
clone size: NA
J gene: TRBJ1-6
V gene: TRBV5-6
CDR3 protein: CASSLGTGGASYNSPLHF
CDR3 DNA: TGTGCCAGCAGCTTGGGTACAGGGGGCGCATCCTATAATTCACCCCTCCACTTT

D gene: NA
clone size: NA
J gene: TRBJ1-2
V gene: TRBV10-3
CDR3 protein: CAISAGANYGYTF
CDR3 DNA: TGTGCCATCAGTGCAGGTGCTAACTATGGCTACACCTTC

D gene: NA
clone size: NA
J gene: TRBJ2-6
V gene: TRBV4-2
CDR3 protein: CASSLSQLGGGTVSLNVLTF
CDR3 DNA: TGTGCCAGCAGCCTATCTCAGCTGGGTGGGGGGACCGTATCGCTAAACGTCCTGACTTTC

D gene: NA
clone size: few
J gene: TRBJ1-3
V gene: TRBV7-7
CDR3 protein: CASSPDSSGNTIYF
CDR3 DNA: TGTGCCAGCAGCCCGGACAGCTCTGGAAACACCATATATTTT